This entry describes one TCR beta chain. Per the original data handling: From reference gene primer amplification, estimates of nucleated cell counts were derived. Sequenced by immunoSEQ multiplex PCR; TCRdb stores in-frame clones only, minus some. That table furnishes V, J and clone size, whereas the DNA furnished D and trimming. The sample contains tens of thousands of clones, 80% of which appear only once. The source of the sample is a study of blood T cell repertoires in COVID-19. Study-level background: The study drew acute and convalescent COVID-19 samples from the United States, Italy and Spain. Nucleic acid was either cDNA or gDNA, and it came from T cells, B-cell-depleted T cells, or PBMCs.

The length of the CDR3 is 15 residues. The germline gives CDR1 LGHNA, CDR2 YNFKEQ. The V end lost 0 bases, the J end lost 2 bases, and 10 bases lay between the germline ends. The rearrangement uses TRBV4-2 and TRBJ1-1, with a tentative D call TRBD1 (5 bases). The receptor's source is a man aged 55 to 70 with active or convalescent COVID-19. The sample comprised peripheral blood. As DNA, the CDR3 is TGTGCCAGCAGCCAAGAACACAGGCTAAACACTGAAGCTTTCTTT. It codes for CASSQEHRLNTEAFF.